A single sample is the source of the 16 T cell receptor beta chains below, sequenced in a study of T-cell memory formation after mild COVID-19. TCRdb re-derived calls from the 5' RACE reads in MiXCR, one entry per CDR3 protein. In the table there are some 340,000 distinct CDR3 sequences, 13% of which are singletons. Sample: PBMCs or a T cell subset sorted from them (not recorded which). All receptors come from a young man who had mild COVID-19 (a few samples of this study predate the infection). Cell type and time point are not known.

This clonotype has more than one count but fewer than ten. The V gene is TRBV15, the J gene TRBJ2-3; D possibly corresponds to TRBD2 (6 bases). The CDR3 is 15 residues long. V was trimmed by 3 bases and J by 2 bases, leaving 12 bases between them. CDR1 LNHNV and CDR2 YYDKDF come from the germline V gene (reference sequence). Written as DNA, the CDR3 is TGTGCCACCAGCAGGGGGGGTCGATCCACAGATACGCAGTATTTT. Residues: CATSRGGRSTDTQYF.

The chain is built from TRBV6-2 or TRBV6-3 and TRBJ2-1; TRBD2 aligns across 8 bases. This CDR3 has 16 amino acids. The V gene end was trimmed by 2 bases and the J gene end by 0 bases; junction bases not matched to a gene: 3. Germline CDR1 reads MNHEY; CDR2 reads SVGEGT. The CDR3 DNA reads as TGTGCCAGCAGTTACGGGACTAGAGACTCCTACAATGAGCAGTTCTTC. Encoded protein: CASSYGTRDSYNEQFF.

There are a few counts of this clonotype. This chain connects TRBV7-9 to TRBJ2-7; no reliable D call. This CDR3 is built from 12 residues. Trimming took 5 bases from V and 3 from J, leaving 8 bases between them. Germline-derived CDR1 and CDR2 are SEHNR and FQNEAQ (reference sequence). The CDR3 protein is CASSADFYEQYF. CDR3 nucleotides: TGTGCCAGCAGCGCCGACTTCTACGAGCAGTACTTC.

This clonotype appeared a few times. The chain has TRBV7-2 and TRBJ1-5; D unclear. Germline V gene lookup returns CDR1 SGHTA and CDR2 FQGNSA. Trimming removed 3 bases from V and 4 bases from J, with 10 bases in between. CDR3 length equals 14 residues. CDR3 sequence (DNA): TGTGCCAGCAGCTTGGGGATCGGGAATCAGCCCCAGCATTTT. It translates to CASSLGIGNQPQHF.

This clonotype was counted only a few times. The genes are TRBV11-2 and TRBJ2-1; D unresolved. CDR3 size: 14 residues. Germline V CDR1 and CDR2: SGHAT, FQNNGV. The V end was cut by 1 base, the J end by 7 bases, with 11 bases between. The CDR3: CASSLVLRANEQFF. In DNA, the CDR3 is TGTGCCAGCAGCTTAGTCCTACGGGCTAATGAGCAGTTCTTC.

This clonotype was observed a few times. This rearrangement joins TRBV7-3 to TRBJ2-3; no reliable D call. Germline lookup yields CDR1 SGHTA and CDR2 FQGTGA. Between the trimmed V and J ends, which lost 1 base and 0 bases, there was a span of 11 bases. The CDR3 contains 16 residues. This CDR3 reads CASSLIGGSSTDTQYF. CDR3 DNA sequence: TGTGCCAGCAGCTTAATTGGCGGATCCAGCACAGATACGCAGTATTTT.

A few counts support this clonotype. The chain combines TRBV7-8 with TRBJ1-4; D might be TRBD1 (5 bases). The CDR3 loop spans 14 amino acids. Germline values: CDR1 SGHVS, CDR2 FQNEAQ. V lost 8 bases to trimming and J lost 7 bases, with 17 bases between them. The CDR3 loop is CASATGGLGEKLFF. Here the CDR3 DNA reads TGTGCCAGCGCGACCGGGGGGTTGGGTGAAAAACTGTTTTTT.

This chain links TRBV9 with TRBJ2-3; TRBD2 matches 8 bases. After removal of 3 bases from V and 3 bases from J, the junction contained 9 bases not matched to a gene. In germline, CDR1 is SGDLS, CDR2 YYNGEE. The length of the CDR3 is 16 residues. In nucleotides, the CDR3 is TGTGCCAGCAGCGGTGGTCGGGGGGGGGAGACAGATACGCAGTATTTT. Residues: CASSGGRGGETDTQYF. The whole variable domain, filled in from reference TRBV9 and TRBJ2-3, reads DSGVTQTPKHLITATGQRVTLRCSPRSGDLSVYWYQQSLDQGLQFLIQYYNGEERAKGNILERFSAQQFPDLHSELNLSSLELGDSALYFCASSGGRGGETDTQYFGPGTRLTVL.

The rearrangement uses TRBV12-3 or TRBV12-4 and TRBJ1-2, with 8 bases matching TRBD1. V lost 7 bases to trimming and J lost 0 bases; unmatched junction nucleotides: 4. The CDR3 contains 14 residues. CDR3 loop: CASMGTGSNYGYTF. CDR3 sequence (DNA): TGTGCCAGCATGGGGACAGGCTCTAACTATGGCTACACCTTC.

The rearrangement joins TRBV4-1 to TRBJ2-7; D is possibly TRBD2 (5 bases). Germline V CDR1 and CDR2: MGHRA, YSYEKL. Trimming cost V 4 bases and J 2 bases, with 21 bases left between them. This CDR3 is 17 amino acids long. CDR3 loop: CASSLRVIASYPYEQYF. The CDR3 DNA reads as TGCGCCAGCAGCCTCCGGGTTATAGCGTCGTATCCCTACGAGCAGTACTTC.

The V and J genes are TRBV25-1 and TRBJ2-3; 7 bases fit TRBD2. The J segment lost 5 bases and the V segment lost 7 bases, leaving 9 bases of the junction unmatched. The CDR3 is 14 residues long. The germline gives CDR1 MGHDK, CDR2 SYGVNS. The chain's CDR3 is CASTGGLDIDTQYF. CDR3 DNA sequence: TGTGCCAGCACAGGTGGACTAGATATAGATACGCAGTATTTT.

This clonotype was detected a few times. V gene TRBV7-2 combines with J gene TRBJ1-6, with no clear D. CDR1 is SGHTA, CDR2 FQGNSA, per germline. The V end lost 3 bases, the J end lost 6 bases, and 9 bases lay between the germline ends. There are 14 residues in the CDR3. The CDR3 coding sequence is TGTGCCAGCAGCTTCCGGGTCGGTAATTCACCCCTCCACTTT. This sequence encodes CASSFRVGNSPLHF.

This clonotype was found many times. The chain couples TRBV5-1 to TRBJ1-2, with D uncertain. Looked up from germline, CDR1 is SGHRS and CDR2 is YFSETQ. Trimming removed 1 base at V and 6 bases at J, with 13 bases between. CDR3 length: 14 residues. The CDR3 DNA reads TGCGCCAGCAGCTTGATATCGGCGGGAGATGGCTACACCTTC. Translation gives CASSLISAGDGYTF.

This clonotype has more than one count but fewer than ten. The chain has TRBV11-2 and TRBJ1-3, with D possibly being TRBD1 (5 bases). Germline assignment: CDR1 SGHAT and CDR2 FQNNGV. The CDR3 extends over 18 amino acids. Trimming shortened V by 5 bases and J by 2 bases, and 22 bases separated the two germline ends. In DNA form, the CDR3 reads TGTGCCAGCAGCCCCCGCCGAAGAGGGGAGCTAACTGGAAACACCATATATTTT. This codes for CASSPRRRGELTGNTIYF.

This chain joins TRBV5-1 and TRBJ2-7, with D possibly TRBD2 on 6 matching bases. CDR1 is SGHRS, CDR2 YFSETQ, per germline. Between the trimmed V and J ends, which lost 0 bases and 7 bases, there was a span of 20 bases. The CDR3 contains 16 residues. The CDR3 DNA reads TGCGCCAGCAGCTTGGCCGGGACTCGCCCCCGGGGAGAGCAGTACTTC. It encodes CASSLAGTRPRGEQYF.

The chain is built from TRBV20-1 and TRBJ2-3; the match to TRBD2 covers 14 bases. CDR1 is DFQATT and CDR2 is SNEGSKA in the germline V gene (reference sequence). V gave up 6 bases and J gave up 5 bases; unmatched junction bases: 7. This CDR3 is built from 15 residues. The CDR3 spells CSARLAGGPRDTQYF. The CDR3 coding sequence is TGCAGTGCCAGACTAGCGGGGGGGCCAAGAGATACGCAGTATTTT.